This T cell receptor (beta chain) was captured by sequencing in a study of metastatic and nonmetastatic thyroid tumors. Study context: Thyroid patients, malignant and benign, had repertoires compared across blood and tumor or nodule tissue.

Patients underwent thyroid surgery, and none had received any treatment before it. This clone is categorized as medium-sized. Germline V CDR1 and CDR2: SGHNT, YENEEA. The CDR3 spans 13 residues. V was shortened by 7 bases and J by 4 bases, with 13 bases between the two germline ends. In the study's own analysis: A classifier of distant metastasis in papillary thyroid cancer was built from CDR3 differences (across clinicopathological groups). Through MiXCR, TCRdb re-clonotyped the PCR reads. It is TCRdb's table, rather than the study itself, that gives the V and J calls and clone size. The repertoire holds 30,000 to 40,000 clones, with approximately 32% as singletons.

This TCR was sampled from a female donor with papillary thyroid cancer or a benign thyroid nodule (not recorded which). Some clones in this sample may be carry-over from other donors' samples. Sequenced sample: blood. The V call is TRBV11-3, the J call TRBJ1-2; maybe TRBD1 (5 bases). The CDR3, as DNA: TGTGCCAGCAACCGGGGGGATTCCTATGGCTACACCTTC. This gives the protein CASNRGDSYGYTF.